What follows are 6 T cell receptor beta chains derived from one specimen sequenced in a study of blood T cell repertoires in COVID-19. Assay used: immunoSEQ multiplex PCR; TCRdb lists only in-frame clones, some missing. Of about 120,000 clones in the sample, about 83% were seen once. Specimen: peripheral blood. The receptors were sampled from a man between 65 and 85 years old with acute or convalescent COVID-19.

As to this clone: Lacking the conserved final phenylalanine or tryptophan, this CDR3 likely reflects a read error. The limits of the CDR3 on the DNA are not certain, so only TCRdb's listed CDR3 is given. This chain connects TRBV21-1 to TRBJ1-2; no check of the table's D call, TRBD1, against the DNA was made. TRBV21-1 is deemed a pseudogene. From its first to its last residue, the CDR3 has 16 amino acids. The CDR3 sequence: CASSKTPLRTGLVVFL.

The chain is built from TRBV6-6 and TRBJ1-1; D remains ambiguous. Germline V gene data show CDR1 as MNHNY and CDR2 as SVGAGI (reference sequence). The CDR3 has 13 amino acids. Trimming removed 6 bases at V and 1 base at J, with 9 bases between. The CDR3: CASSPETNTEAFF. The CDR3 region has the DNA TGTGCCAGCAGCCCGGAGACGAACACTGAAGCTTTCTTT.

This clone was seen once. The chain is built from TRBV7-8 and TRBJ1-2; no reliable D call. The CDR3 is made up of 15 amino acids. V lost 8 bases and J 0 bases, leaving 16 bases between the germline ends. Germline CDR1 SGHVS, CDR2 FQNEAQ. The DNA of the CDR3 is TGTGCCAGCTCCCTCGTTCCCGGAGCTAACTATGGCTACACCTTC. Protein product: CASSLVPGANYGYTF.

This chain joins TRBV11-1 and TRBJ2-5; D is unclear. The length of the CDR3 is 13 residues. Trimming shortened V by 5 bases and J by 1 base, and 8 bases separated the two germline ends. CDR1 is SGHAT, CDR2 FQDESV, per germline (reference sequence). CDR3 DNA: TGTGCCAGCAGCAGGAGAACCCAAGAGACCCAGTACTTC. It encodes CASSRRTQETQYF.

This clone was seen many times. This chain uses TRBV27 with TRBJ2-7; 9 bases line up with TRBD1. The length of the CDR3 is 17 residues. Looked up from germline, CDR1 is MNHEY and CDR2 is SMNVEV (reference sequence). The V segment lost 4 bases and the J segment 4 bases; nucleotides outside the gene matches: 14. The DNA for the CDR3 is TGTGCCAGCAGTTCCTACAGGGGGCCAATCCCAGTTTACGAGCAGTACTTC. It yields the protein CASSSYRGPIPVYEQYF.

The chain uses TRBV3-1 (or the pseudogene TRBV3-2) and TRBJ2-1; weak D call: TRBD2 (6 bases). Germline V lookup: CDR1 LGHDT, CDR2 YNNKEL (reference sequence). The CDR3 has 15 amino acids. V lost 3 bases and J 3 bases, leaving 12 bases between the germline ends. Here the CDR3 DNA reads TGTGCCAGCAGCCAGGGACTTCCCGTCTACAATGAGCAGTTCTTC. This encodes CASSQGLPVYNEQFF.